The 4 T cell receptor beta chains given below trace back to one sample, sequenced in a study of T cell responses to AZD1222 COVID-19 vaccine. Sequencing was performed with immunoSEQ multiplex PCR; in TCRdb, only in-frame clones are kept and a portion is missing. The table lists about 210,000 clones, around 94% of them singletons. The sequencing used peripheral blood, collected 28 days after the second dose of the MenACWY control vaccine. These receptors originate from an adult who received the MenACWY meningococcal vaccine as a control.

The chain recombines TRBV4-1 with TRBJ2-3; 10 bases are shared with TRBD1. The CDR3 spans 17 residues. The junction had 11 bases not matched to a gene; V was cut back by 4 bases and J by 4 bases. Germline-derived CDR1 and CDR2 are MGHRA and YSYEKL. CDR3 sequence reads: CASSLKPGQGRADTQYF. CDR3 sequence (DNA): TGCGCCAGCAGCCTAAAACCGGGACAGGGGAGAGCAGATACGCAGTATTTT.

This clone was counted a single time. The chain links TRBV2 to TRBJ1-5; D is undetermined. This CDR3 is built from 14 residues. With 3 bases removed from V and 0 bases from J, the gap between germline ends came to 6 bases. The germline CDR1 and CDR2 sequences are SNHLY and FYNNEI. This CDR3 reads CASSEEYSNQPQHF. The CDR3 nucleotides are TGTGCCAGCAGTGAGGAGTATAGCAATCAGCCCCAGCATTTT.

DNA of the CDR3: TGTGCCAGCAGCCAGGGACAGGGCCACACTGAAGCTTTCTTT. This encodes CASSQGQGHTEAFF. The gene calls are TRBV7-8 and TRBJ1-1; TRBD1 matches 9 bases. The CDR3 loop spans 14 amino acids. Per germline, CDR1 SGHVS and CDR2 FQNEAQ. Unmatched junction bases numbered 4, after V lost 5 bases and J lost 3 bases.

In this sample, this clone turned up once. The rearrangement links TRBV7-9 to TRBJ2-5, with D possibly being TRBD1 or TRBD2 (5 bases each). CDR3 length: 14 amino acids. V dropped 1 base and J dropped 1 base, with 7 bases sitting between them. Germline V gene data show CDR1 as SEHNR and CDR2 as FQNEAQ (reference sequence). The CDR3: CASSLEGTQETQYF. The DNA of the CDR3 is TGTGCCAGCAGCTTAGAAGGGACCCAAGAGACCCAGTACTTC.